This T cell receptor (beta chain) was sequenced in a study of T cells in Graves' hyperthyroidism and ophthalmopathy. Study background: Prior to any treatment, at the point of initial diagnosis, peripheral blood was collected. General study findings and limits: Most clonotypes that expanded in the thyroid above 0.001 also showed up in blood. Ophthalmopathy could be told apart from stable hyperthyroidism with a 13 V-J model.

Clinical Activity Scores of at least 3, NOSPECS grades of at least 4 and durations under 3 months characterized ophthalmopathy patients. This CDR3 has 15 amino acids. Looked up from germline, CDR1 is SEHNR and CDR2 is FQNEAQ (reference sequence). V was trimmed by 1 base and J by 0 bases, leaving 7 bases between them. Comments on this clonotype: As yet, its antigen is unknown.

The CDR3 regions of TCR beta were amplified from RNA transcripts. During a first-round RT-PCR of the TCR CDR3, the HTBI primer set was used. TCRdb called the multiplex PCR reads again in MiXCR, with one record for every CDR3 protein. The sample lists roughly 650,000 distinct CDR3 sequences, approximately 15% occurring once. The sequenced sample consisted of blood. This receptor was obtained from a woman aged 40 to 49 with Graves' ophthalmopathy. J is TRBJ2-1 and V is TRBV7-9; D is unclear. The chain's CDR3 is CASSLGENSYNEQFF. The CDR3 DNA reads as TGTGCCAGCAGCTTAGGAGAAAACTCCTACAATGAGCAGTTCTTC.